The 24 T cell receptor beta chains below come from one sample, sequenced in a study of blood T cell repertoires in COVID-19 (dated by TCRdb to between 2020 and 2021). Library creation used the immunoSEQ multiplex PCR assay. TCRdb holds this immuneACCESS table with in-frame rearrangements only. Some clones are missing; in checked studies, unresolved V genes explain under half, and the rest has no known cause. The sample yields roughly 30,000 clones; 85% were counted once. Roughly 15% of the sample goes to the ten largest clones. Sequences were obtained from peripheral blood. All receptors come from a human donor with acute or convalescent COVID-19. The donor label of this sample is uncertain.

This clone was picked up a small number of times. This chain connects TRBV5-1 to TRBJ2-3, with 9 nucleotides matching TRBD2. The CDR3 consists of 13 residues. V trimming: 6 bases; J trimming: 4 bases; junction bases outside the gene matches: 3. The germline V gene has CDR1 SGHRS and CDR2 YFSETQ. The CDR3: CASTEREADTQYF. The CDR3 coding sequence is TGCGCCAGCACCGAGCGGGAGGCAGATACGCAGTATTTT.

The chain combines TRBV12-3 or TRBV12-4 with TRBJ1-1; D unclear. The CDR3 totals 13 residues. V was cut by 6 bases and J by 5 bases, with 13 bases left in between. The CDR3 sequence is CASRLSFETEAFF. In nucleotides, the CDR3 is TGTGCCAGCAGGTTGTCCTTCGAGACTGAAGCTTTCTTT.

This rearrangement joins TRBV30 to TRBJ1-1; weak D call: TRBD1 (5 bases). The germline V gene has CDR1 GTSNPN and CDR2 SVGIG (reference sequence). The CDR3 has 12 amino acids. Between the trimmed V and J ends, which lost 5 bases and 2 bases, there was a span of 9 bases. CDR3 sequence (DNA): TGTGCCTGGCTAGGGGCAAACACTGAAGCTTTCTTT. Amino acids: CAWLGANTEAFF.

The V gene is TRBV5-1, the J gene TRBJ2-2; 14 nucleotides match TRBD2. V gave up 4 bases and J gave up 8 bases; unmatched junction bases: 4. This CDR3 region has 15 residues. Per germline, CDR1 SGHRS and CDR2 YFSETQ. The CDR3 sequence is CASSKGLAGEGELFF. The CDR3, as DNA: TGCGCCAGCAGCAAGGGACTAGCGGGAGAAGGGGAGCTGTTTTTT.

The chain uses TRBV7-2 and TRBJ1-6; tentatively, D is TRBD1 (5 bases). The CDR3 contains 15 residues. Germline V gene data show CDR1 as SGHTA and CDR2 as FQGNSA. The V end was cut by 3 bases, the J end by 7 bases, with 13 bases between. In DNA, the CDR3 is TGTGCCAGCAGCTTCTGGGCAGGGAAAAATTCACCCCTCCACTTT. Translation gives CASSFWAGKNSPLHF.

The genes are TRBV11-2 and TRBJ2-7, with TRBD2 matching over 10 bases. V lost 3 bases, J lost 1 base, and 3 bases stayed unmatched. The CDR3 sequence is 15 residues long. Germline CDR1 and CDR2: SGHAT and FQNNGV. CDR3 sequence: CASSFPSGSSYEQYF. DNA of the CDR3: TGTGCCAGCAGCTTCCCTAGCGGGAGTTCCTACGAGCAGTACTTC.

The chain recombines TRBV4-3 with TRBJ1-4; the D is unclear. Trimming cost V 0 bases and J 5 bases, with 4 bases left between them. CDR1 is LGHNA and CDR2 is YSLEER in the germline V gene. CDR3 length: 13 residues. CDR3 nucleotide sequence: TGCGCCAGCAGCCAAGACGGGAATGAAAAACTGTTTTTT. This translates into CASSQDGNEKLFF.

The CDR3 DNA reads as TGTGCCAGCAGAAACAGGGGGAACTACTATGGCTACACCTTC. Its protein product is CASRNRGNYYGYTF. J is TRBJ1-2 and V is TRBV6-5; 8 bases align to TRBD1. The CDR3 is 14 amino acids. After removal of 6 bases from V and 3 bases from J, the junction contained 6 bases not matched to a gene. In germline, CDR1 is MNHEY, CDR2 SVGAGI.

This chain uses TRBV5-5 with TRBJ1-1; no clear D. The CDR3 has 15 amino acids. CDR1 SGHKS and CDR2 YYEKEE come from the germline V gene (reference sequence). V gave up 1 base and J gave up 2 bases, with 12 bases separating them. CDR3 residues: CASSLNPGRNTEAFF. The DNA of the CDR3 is TGTGCCAGCAGCTTGAATCCAGGCCGAAACACTGAAGCTTTCTTT.

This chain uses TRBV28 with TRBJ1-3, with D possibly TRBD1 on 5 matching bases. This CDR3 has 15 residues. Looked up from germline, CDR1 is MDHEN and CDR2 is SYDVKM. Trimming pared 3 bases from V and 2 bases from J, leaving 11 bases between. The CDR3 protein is CASSLGKGAGNTIYF. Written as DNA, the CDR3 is TGTGCCAGCAGTTTGGGGAAAGGGGCTGGAAACACCATATATTTT.

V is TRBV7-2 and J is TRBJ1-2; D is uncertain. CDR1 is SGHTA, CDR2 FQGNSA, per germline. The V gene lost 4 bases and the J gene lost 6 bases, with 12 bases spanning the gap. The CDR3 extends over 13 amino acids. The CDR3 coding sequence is TGTGCCAGCAGCTGGAGGGCGCCGGATGGCTACACCTTC. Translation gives CASSWRAPDGYTF.

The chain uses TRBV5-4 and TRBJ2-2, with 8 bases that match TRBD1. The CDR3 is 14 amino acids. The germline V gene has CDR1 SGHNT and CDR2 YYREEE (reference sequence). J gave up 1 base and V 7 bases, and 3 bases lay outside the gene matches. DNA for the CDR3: TGTGCCAGCGGAGACAGGGGGAACACCGGGGAGCTGTTTTTT. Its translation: CASGDRGNTGELFF.

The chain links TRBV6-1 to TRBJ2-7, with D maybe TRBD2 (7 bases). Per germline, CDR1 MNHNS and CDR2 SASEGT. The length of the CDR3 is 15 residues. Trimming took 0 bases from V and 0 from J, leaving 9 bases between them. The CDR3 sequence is CASSEAGGASYEQYF. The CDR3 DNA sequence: TGTGCCAGCAGTGAAGCTGGGGGGGCCTCCTACGAGCAGTACTTC.

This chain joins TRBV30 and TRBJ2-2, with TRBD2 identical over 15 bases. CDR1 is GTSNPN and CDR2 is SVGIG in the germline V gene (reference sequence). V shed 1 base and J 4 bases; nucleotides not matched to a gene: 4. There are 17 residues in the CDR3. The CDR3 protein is CAWSGTSGRAVTGELFF. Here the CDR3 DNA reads TGTGCCTGGAGTGGGACTAGCGGGAGGGCCGTCACCGGGGAGCTGTTTTTT.

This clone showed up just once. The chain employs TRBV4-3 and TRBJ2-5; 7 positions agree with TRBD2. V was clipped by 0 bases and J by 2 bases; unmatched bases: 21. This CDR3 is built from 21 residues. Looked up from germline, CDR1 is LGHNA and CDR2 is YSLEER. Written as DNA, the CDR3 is TGCGCCAGCAGCCAAGATATGGGTCGAACTAGCGCCCGTGCGTATCAAGAGACCCAGTACTTC. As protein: CASSQDMGRTSARAYQETQYF.

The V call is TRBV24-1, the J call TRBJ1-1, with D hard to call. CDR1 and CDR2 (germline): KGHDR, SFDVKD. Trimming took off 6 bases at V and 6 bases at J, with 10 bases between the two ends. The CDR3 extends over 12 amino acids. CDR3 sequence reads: CATSTGSAEAFF. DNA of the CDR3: TGTGCCACCAGTACTGGGAGCGCTGAAGCTTTCTTT.

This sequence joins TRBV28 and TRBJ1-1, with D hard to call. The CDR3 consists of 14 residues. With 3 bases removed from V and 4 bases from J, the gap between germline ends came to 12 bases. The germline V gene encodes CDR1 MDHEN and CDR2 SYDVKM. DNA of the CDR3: TGTGCCAGCAGTTTGCGGGAAAGGCGCACTGAAGCTTTCTTT. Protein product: CASSLRERRTEAFF.

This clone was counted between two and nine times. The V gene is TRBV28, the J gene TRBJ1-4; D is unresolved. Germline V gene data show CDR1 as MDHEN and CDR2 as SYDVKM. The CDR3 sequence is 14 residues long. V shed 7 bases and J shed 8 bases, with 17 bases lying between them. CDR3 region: CASMFDSQWEKLFF. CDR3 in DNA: TGTGCCAGCATGTTTGACTCTCAATGGGAAAAACTGTTTTTT.

The CDR3 region is CAISPDRPSSYEQYF. In nucleotides, the CDR3 is TGTGCCATCAGTCCAGACAGGCCGAGCTCCTACGAGCAGTACTTC. The chain employs TRBV10-3 and TRBJ2-7; weak D call: TRBD1 (6 bases). The V gene's germline CDR1 is ENHRY and CDR2 SYGVKD. The CDR3 runs 15 residues. The ends were cut back, 5 bases at V and 0 bases at J, with 14 bases in the middle.

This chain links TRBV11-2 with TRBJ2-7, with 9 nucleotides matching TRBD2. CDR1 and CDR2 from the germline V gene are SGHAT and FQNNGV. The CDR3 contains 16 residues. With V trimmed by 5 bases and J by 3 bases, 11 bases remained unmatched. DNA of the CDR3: TGTGCCAGCAGCCACTTAGCGGGAGCGGGCCGCTACGAGCAGTACTTC. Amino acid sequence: CASSHLAGAGRYEQYF.

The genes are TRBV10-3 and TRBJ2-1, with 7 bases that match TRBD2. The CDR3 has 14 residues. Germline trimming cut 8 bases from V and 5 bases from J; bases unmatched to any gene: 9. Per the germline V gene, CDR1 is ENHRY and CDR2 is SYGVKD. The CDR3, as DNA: TGTGCCATCTCGAGGCTAGCGGAAAACAATGAGCAGTTCTTC. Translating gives CAISRLAENNEQFF.

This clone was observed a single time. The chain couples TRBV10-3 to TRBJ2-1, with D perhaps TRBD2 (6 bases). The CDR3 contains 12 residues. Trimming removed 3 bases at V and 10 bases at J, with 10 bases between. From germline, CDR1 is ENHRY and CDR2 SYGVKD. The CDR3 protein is CAISEGGWEQFF. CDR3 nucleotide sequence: TGTGCCATCAGTGAAGGAGGGTGGGAGCAGTTCTTC.

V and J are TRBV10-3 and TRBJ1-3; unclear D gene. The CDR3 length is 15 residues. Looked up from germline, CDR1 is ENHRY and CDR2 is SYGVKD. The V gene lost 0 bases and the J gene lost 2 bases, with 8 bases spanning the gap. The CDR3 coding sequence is TGTGCCATCAGTGAGTCCGGGGTCACTGGAAACACCATATATTTT. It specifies CAISESGVTGNTIYF.

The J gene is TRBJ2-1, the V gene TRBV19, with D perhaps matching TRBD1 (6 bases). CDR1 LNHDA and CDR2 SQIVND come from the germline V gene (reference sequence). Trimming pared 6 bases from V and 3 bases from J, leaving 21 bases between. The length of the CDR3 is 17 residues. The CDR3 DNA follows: TGTGCCAGTAGAAATAGCCAGGGGCTCTTGAGCTACAATGAGCAGTTCTTC. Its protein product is CASRNSQGLLSYNEQFF.